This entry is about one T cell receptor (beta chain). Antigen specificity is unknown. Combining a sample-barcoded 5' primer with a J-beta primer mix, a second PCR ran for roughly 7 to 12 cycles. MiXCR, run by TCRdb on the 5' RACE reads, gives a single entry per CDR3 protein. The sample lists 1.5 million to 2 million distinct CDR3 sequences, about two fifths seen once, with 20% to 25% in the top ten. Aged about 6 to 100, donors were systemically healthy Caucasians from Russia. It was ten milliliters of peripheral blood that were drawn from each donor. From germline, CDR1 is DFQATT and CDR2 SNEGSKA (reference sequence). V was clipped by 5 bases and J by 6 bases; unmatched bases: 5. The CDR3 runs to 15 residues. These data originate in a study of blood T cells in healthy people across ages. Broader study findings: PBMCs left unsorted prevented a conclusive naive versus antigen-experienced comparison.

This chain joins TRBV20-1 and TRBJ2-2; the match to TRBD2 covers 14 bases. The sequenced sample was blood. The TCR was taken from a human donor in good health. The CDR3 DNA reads TGCAGTGCTCCCCCGACTAGCGGGGGGGCCGGGGAGCTGTTTTTT. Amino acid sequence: CSAPPTSGGAGELFF.